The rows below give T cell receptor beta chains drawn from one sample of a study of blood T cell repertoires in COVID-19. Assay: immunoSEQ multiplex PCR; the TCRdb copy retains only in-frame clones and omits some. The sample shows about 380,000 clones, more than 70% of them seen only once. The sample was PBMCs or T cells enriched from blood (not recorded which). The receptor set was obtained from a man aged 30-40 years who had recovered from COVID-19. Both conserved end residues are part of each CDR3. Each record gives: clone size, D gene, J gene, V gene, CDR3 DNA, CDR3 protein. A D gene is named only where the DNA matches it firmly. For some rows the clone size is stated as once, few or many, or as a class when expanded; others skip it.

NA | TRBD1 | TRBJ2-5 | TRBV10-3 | TGTGCCAGCCGACAGGGGGCTGGAGAGACCCAGTACTTC | CASRQGAGETQYF
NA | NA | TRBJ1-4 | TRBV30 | TGTGCCTGGGCGAGGAATCCGGGGGAAAAACTGTTTTTT | CAWARNPGEKLFF
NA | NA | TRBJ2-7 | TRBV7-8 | TGTGCCAGCAGCTTAGTAGGAGGTCAAGCCTACGAGCAGTACTTC | CASSLVGGQAYEQYF
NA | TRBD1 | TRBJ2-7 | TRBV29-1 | TGCAGCGTTGGCCCGTCCGGGACAGGGACCTACGAGCAGTACTTC | CSVGPSGTGTYEQYF
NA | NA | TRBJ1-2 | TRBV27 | TGTGCCAGCAGCTACTCCGGACAGTTGGATCCGTATGGCTACACCTTC | CASSYSGQLDPYGYTF
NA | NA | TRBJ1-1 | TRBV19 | TGTGCCAGTAGTACGACAGGATCGAACACTGAAGCTTTCTTT | CASSTTGSNTEAFF
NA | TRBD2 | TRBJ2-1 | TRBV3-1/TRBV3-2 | TGTGCCAGCAGCCCCTGGACTAGCGGGGGGTACAATGAGCAGTTCTTC | CASSPWTSGGYNEQFF
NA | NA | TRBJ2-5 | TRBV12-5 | TGTGCTAGTGGTTCCGGGCAGGGGAAGGTGACCCAGTACTTC | CASGSGQGKVTQYF
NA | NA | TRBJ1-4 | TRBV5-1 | TGCGCCAGCAGCTTGGGGCAGGGTCAGGAAAAACTGTTTTTT | CASSLGQGQEKLFF
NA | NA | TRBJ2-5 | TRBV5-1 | TGCGCCAGCAGCCCCTCTGAGGGGGTAGGGACCCAGTACTTC | CASSPSEGVGTQYF
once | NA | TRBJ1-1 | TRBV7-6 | TGTGCCAGCAGCACGGGACTTTTGAACACTGAAGCTTTCTTT | CASSTGLLNTEAFF
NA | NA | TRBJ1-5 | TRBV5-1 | TGCGCCAGCAGCTTGGACGTCGGGGGCAATCAGCCCCAGCATTTT | CASSLDVGGNQPQHF
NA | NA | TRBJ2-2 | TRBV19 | TGTGCCAGTAGTAGACAACTAGCGAACACCGGGGAGCTGTTTTTT | CASSRQLANTGELFF
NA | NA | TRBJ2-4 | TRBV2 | TGTGCCAGCAGTCCCCGGGGGAAAAACATTCAGTACTTC | CASSPRGKNIQYF
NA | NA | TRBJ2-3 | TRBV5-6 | TGTGCCAGCAGCTCACAACAGGGAAGGGTCACAGATACGCAGTATTTT | CASSSQQGRVTDTQYF
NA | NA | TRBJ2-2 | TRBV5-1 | TGCGCCAGCAGCCAACAGAGGAACACCGGGGAGCTGTTTTTT | CASSQQRNTGELFF
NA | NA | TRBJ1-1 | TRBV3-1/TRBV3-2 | TGTGCCAGCAGCCAAGGCAGAAACACTGAAGCTTTCTTT | CASSQGRNTEAFF
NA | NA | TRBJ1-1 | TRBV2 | TGTGCCAGCATGCAGAGACGGAGTGGTGAAGCTTTCTTT | CASMQRRSGEAFF
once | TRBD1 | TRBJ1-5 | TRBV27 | TGTGCCAGCAGTTTAGGGACAGGGGCTTATAGCAATCAGCCCCAGCATTTT | CASSLGTGAYSNQPQHF
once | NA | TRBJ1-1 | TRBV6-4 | TGTGCCAGCAGTGACTCTGCACAGGGGAACACTGAAGCTTTCTTT | CASSDSAQGNTEAFF
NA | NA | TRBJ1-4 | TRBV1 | NA | CTSFAEGAQTNEKLFF
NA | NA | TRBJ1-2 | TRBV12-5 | TGTGCTAGTGCCAGGATGTCCAACTATGGCTACACCTTC | CASARMSNYGYTF
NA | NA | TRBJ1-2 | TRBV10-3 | TGTGCCATCAAGGCAGGGCTGATAGGCTACACCTTC | CAIKAGLIGYTF
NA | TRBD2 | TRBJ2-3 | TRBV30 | TGTGCCACCCCAAAGGGCGGGAGATCCACAGATACGCAGTATTTT | CATPKGGRSTDTQYF
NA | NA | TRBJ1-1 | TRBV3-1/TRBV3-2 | TGTGCCAGCAGCCGGAGAGAGGGGGAATCTGAAGCTTTCTTT | CASSRREGESEAFF
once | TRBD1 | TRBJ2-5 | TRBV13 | TGTGCCAGCAGCCTGTCCGGGACAGAGGATTGGGAGACCCAGTACTTC | CASSLSGTEDWETQYF
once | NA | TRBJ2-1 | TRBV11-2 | TGTGCCAGCAGCCCGCAGGCCTCCTACAATGAGCAGTTCTTC | CASSPQASYNEQFF
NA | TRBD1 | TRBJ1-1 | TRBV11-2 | TGTGCCAGCAGCGCCCGGACAGGGGTGAACACTGAAGCTTTCTTT | CASSARTGVNTEAFF
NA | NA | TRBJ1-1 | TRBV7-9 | TGTGCCAGCAGCATTAGGGGAAACACTGAAGCTTTCTTT | CASSIRGNTEAFF
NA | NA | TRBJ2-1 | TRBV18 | TGTGCCAGCTCACCAGTTACAGGGGAGGCTGAGCAGTTCTTC | CASSPVTGEAEQFF
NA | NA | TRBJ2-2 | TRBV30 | TGTGCCTGGAGTGTAGAAGGGGTCGGGGAGCTGTTTTTT | CAWSVEGVGELFF
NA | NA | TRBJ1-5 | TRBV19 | TGTGCCAGTAACGGTGGTAGCAATCAGCCCCAGCATTTT | CASNGGSNQPQHF
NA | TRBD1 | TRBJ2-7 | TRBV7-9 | TGTGCCAGCAGCGACGGGAACAGGGGGCGAGGAGGTCAGCAGTACTTC | CASSDGNRGRGGQQYF
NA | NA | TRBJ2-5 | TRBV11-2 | TGTGCCAGCGGGCAGGGCGAAGAGACCCAGTACTTC | CASGQGEETQYF
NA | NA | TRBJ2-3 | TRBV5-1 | TGCGCCAGCAGCTTGGCCGTGGAGAGCACAGATACGCAGTATTTT | CASSLAVESTDTQYF
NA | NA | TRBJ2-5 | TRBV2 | TGTGCCAGCAGTGGCGTAAACAGGGTCCAAGAGACCCAGTACTTC | CASSGVNRVQETQYF
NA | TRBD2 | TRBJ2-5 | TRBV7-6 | TGTGCCAGCAGCTTAGTAAGGGAGGGGACTAGCGGGGAGAAAGAGACCCAGTACTTC | CASSLVREGTSGEKETQYF
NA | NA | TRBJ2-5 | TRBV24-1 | TGTGCCACCCAAAGGCTTGACAGGCAAGAGACCCAGTACTTC | CATQRLDRQETQYF
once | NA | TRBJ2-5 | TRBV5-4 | TGTGCCAGCAGACCCGAGCTAGGTATGGAAGAGACCCAGTACTTC | CASRPELGMEETQYF
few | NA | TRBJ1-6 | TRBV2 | TGTGCCAGCAGTGATTGGGGCAGCAATTCACCCCTCCACTTT | CASSDWGSNSPLHF
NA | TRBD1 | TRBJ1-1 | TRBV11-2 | TGTGCCAGCAGCCCCGACAGGGGTAGTCCTGAAGCTTTCTTT | CASSPDRGSPEAFF
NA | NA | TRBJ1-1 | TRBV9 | TGTGCCAGCAGCACACGAGACAGTTCACCTGAAGCTTTCTTT | CASSTRDSSPEAFF
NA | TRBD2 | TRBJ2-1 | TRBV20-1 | TGCAGTGCTATTGACCGAGCGGGGGCCCGAAATAACAATGAGCAGTTCTTC | CSAIDRAGARNNNEQFF
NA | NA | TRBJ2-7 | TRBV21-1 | TGTGCCAGCAGCAAGACAGGGGGGTCCTACGAGCAGTACTTC | CASSKTGGSYEQYF
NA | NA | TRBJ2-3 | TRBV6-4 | TGTGCCAGCAGTCCGACTAGTACGGGGAGCACAGATACGCAGTATTTT | CASSPTSTGSTDTQYF
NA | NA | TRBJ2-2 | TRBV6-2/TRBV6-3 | TGTGCCAGCAGCCCGGGTGACAGTCTCACCGGGGAGCTGTTTTTT | CASSPGDSLTGELFF
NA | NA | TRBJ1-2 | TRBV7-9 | TGTGCCAGCAGCCCTGGGACTGACTATGGCTACACCTTC | CASSPGTDYGYTF
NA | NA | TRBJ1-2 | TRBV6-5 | TGTGCCAGCAGTTCCCGAGGTGATGGCTACACCTTC | CASSSRGDGYTF
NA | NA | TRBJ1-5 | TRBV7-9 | TGTGCCAGCCAGGCCCAGGGTATCAATCAGCCCCAGCATTTT | CASQAQGINQPQHF